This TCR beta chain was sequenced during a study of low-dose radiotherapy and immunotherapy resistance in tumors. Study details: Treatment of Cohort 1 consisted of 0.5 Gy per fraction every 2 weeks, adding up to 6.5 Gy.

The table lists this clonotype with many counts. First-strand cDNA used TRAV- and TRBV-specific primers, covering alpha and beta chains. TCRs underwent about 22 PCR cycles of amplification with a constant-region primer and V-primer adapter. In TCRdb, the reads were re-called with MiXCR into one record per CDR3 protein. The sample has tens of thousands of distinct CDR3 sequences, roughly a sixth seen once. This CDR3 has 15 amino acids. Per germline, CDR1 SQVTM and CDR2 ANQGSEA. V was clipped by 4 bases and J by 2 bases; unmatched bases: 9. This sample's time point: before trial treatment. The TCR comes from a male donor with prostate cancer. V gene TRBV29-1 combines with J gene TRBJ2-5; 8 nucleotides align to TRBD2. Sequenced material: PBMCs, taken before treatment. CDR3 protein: CSVGRGAGDQETQYF. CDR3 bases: TGCAGCGTTGGAAGGGGAGCGGGGGATCAAGAGACCCAGTACTTC.